What follows are 16 T cell receptor beta chains derived from one specimen sequenced in a study of blood T cell repertoires in COVID-19. Generated by immunoSEQ multiplex PCR, the TCRdb table keeps only in-frame clones and is missing some. There are roughly 570,000 clones in the sample; around nine tenths occur only once, and roughly 7.3% lies in the top ten. The sequenced sample was peripheral blood. These receptors were taken from a woman aged 50 to 60 with COVID-19, enrolled during active disease.

The V gene is TRBV24-1, the J gene TRBJ2-7; 13 bases are shared with TRBD2. This CDR3 comprises 19 residues. The V segment lost 1 base and the J segment 0 bases; nucleotides outside the gene matches: 8. CDR1 and CDR2 (germline): KGHDR, SFDVKD. CDR3 protein: CATSDFLGTSGKSSYEQYF. The CDR3 region has the DNA TGTGCCACCAGTGATTTCCTAGGGACTAGCGGGAAGAGCTCCTACGAGCAGTACTTC.

The V and J genes are TRBV24-1 and TRBJ1-6; D uncertain. This CDR3 is built from 13 residues. Germline loops: CDR1 KGHDR, CDR2 SFDVKD. V lost 11 bases and J 5 bases, leaving 12 bases between the germline ends. Written as DNA, the CDR3 is TGTGCCATCCAGTCAATCGATAATTCACCCCTCCACTTT. It specifies CAIQSIDNSPLHF.

The chain carries TRBV20-1 and TRBJ1-1, with D unresolved. The length of the CDR3 is 11 residues. Trimming stripped 3 bases from V and 5 bases from J, with 7 bases between. CDR1 and CDR2 (germline): DFQATT, SNEGSKA (reference sequence). The CDR3 sequence is CSASSPTEAFF. In nucleotides, the CDR3 is TGCAGTGCTAGTAGCCCGACTGAAGCTTTCTTT.

The chain is built from TRBV6-5 and TRBJ2-2; D is perhaps TRBD2 (6 bases). The CDR3 is made up of 14 amino acids. Between the trimmed V and J ends, which lost 4 bases and 1 base, there was a span of 7 bases. Germline-derived CDR1 and CDR2 are MNHEY and SVGAGI. The CDR3, as DNA: TGTGCCAGCAGTTCGGGGGTGAACACCGGGGAGCTGTTTTTT. Residues: CASSSGVNTGELFF.

In its sample, this clone was seen once. The V gene is TRBV3-1 (or the pseudogene TRBV3-2), the J gene TRBJ2-7; TRBD2 is a possible D gene (6 bases). Trimming stripped 2 bases from V and 6 bases from J, with 14 bases between. CDR1 is LGHDT, CDR2 YNNKEL, per germline (reference sequence). The CDR3 covers 14 residues. The DNA for the CDR3 is TGTGCCAGCAGCCAAATGATGACGGAGGGCGAGCAGTACTTC. It yields the protein CASSQMMTEGEQYF.

The chain has TRBV27 and TRBJ2-3; D is unresolved. There are 14 residues in the CDR3. Germline values: CDR1 MNHEY, CDR2 SMNVEV (reference sequence). With 2 bases removed from V and 2 bases from J, the gap between germline ends came to 8 bases. CDR3 DNA sequence: TGTGCCAGCAGTTTAGGCCGTTACACAGATACGCAGTATTTT. It codes for CASSLGRYTDTQYF.

This chain joins TRBV19 and TRBJ1-1, with 10 bases that match TRBD1. Germline V gene data show CDR1 as LNHDA and CDR2 as SQIVND (reference sequence). CDR3 length: 15 amino acids. The V segment lost 5 bases and the J segment 6 bases; nucleotides outside the gene matches: 9. CDR3 nucleotide sequence: TGTGCCAGTAGTGCCCGGGACAGGGGACTCTCTGAAGCTTTCTTT. Translating gives CASSARDRGLSEAFF.

V usage is TRBV5-6 and J usage is TRBJ1-2; no clear D. The V and J ends lost 3 bases and 8 bases respectively, with 14 bases between them. This CDR3 has 13 residues. Germline V gene lookup returns CDR1 SGHDT and CDR2 YYEEEE. The CDR3 coding sequence is TGTGCCAGCAGCTCCCCCCAGGTTATAGGCTACACCTTC. Translated: CASSSPQVIGYTF.

In DNA form, the CDR3 reads TGTGCCAGCAGCGTAGGGGCGGGGGCTCTCTACGAGCAGTACTTC. Its protein product is CASSVGAGALYEQYF. V is TRBV9 and J is TRBJ2-7; D is perhaps TRBD2 (7 bases). V was shortened by 0 bases and J by 3 bases, with 13 bases between the two germline ends. In germline, CDR1 is SGDLS, CDR2 YYNGEE. The CDR3 length is 15 residues.

With regard to this clone: A far larger clone is only one base removed, so a read error is likely. The rearrangement joins TRBV27 to TRBJ1-2, with 9 nucleotides matching TRBD1. This CDR3 spans 15 amino acids. V gave up 6 bases and J gave up 4 bases; unmatched junction bases: 9. The germline V gene has CDR1 MNHEY and CDR2 SMNVEV (reference sequence). The CDR3 is CASSPLDRGVYGYTF. The CDR3 DNA reads TGTGCCAGCAGCCCCCTGGACAGGGGCGTCTATGGCTACACCTTC.

A note on this clone: Other DNA sequences in this specimen translate into the identical CDR3. This rearrangement joins TRBV3-1 (or the pseudogene TRBV3-2) to TRBJ2-2; D unclear. The CDR3 is made up of 13 amino acids. Trimming removed 6 bases from V and 0 bases from J, with 5 bases in between. CDR1 and CDR2 from the germline V gene are LGHDT and YNNKEL (reference sequence). The CDR3 here is CASRRANTGELFF. The CDR3 nucleotides are TGTGCCAGCAGACGCGCGAACACCGGGGAGCTGTTTTTT.

To note about this clone: At the DNA level, this CDR3 is encoded by other sequences in the same sample as well. The J gene is TRBJ1-4, the V gene TRBV5-1; possibly TRBD1 for D (5 bases). Germline CDR1 is SGHRS and CDR2 is YFSETQ. The CDR3 is made up of 14 amino acids. V shed 0 bases and J shed 8 bases, with 11 bases lying between them. This CDR3 is CASSLEGRGEKLFF. DNA of the CDR3: TGCGCCAGCAGCTTGGAGGGAAGGGGAGAAAAACTGTTTTTT.

The table lists this clone with a few counts. The chain links TRBV19 to TRBJ2-1, with 11 positions matching TRBD1. The CDR3 contains 17 residues. J lost 4 bases, V lost 5 bases, and 10 bases had no gene match. Germline lookup yields CDR1 LNHDA and CDR2 SQIVND (reference sequence). For the CDR3, the DNA is TGTGCCAGTAGTTCTCCCCGGGACAGGGGGTATTACAATGAGCAGTTCTTC. Its protein product is CASSSPRDRGYYNEQFF.

Concerning this clone itself: Other DNA sequences of this sample code for an identical CDR3. The V and J genes are TRBV7-2 and TRBJ1-5, with D maybe TRBD1 (5 bases). Germline-derived CDR1 and CDR2 are SGHTA and FQGNSA. The CDR3 consists of 15 residues. With 0 bases removed from V and 1 base from J, the gap between germline ends came to 7 bases. The CDR3 loop reads CASSLAGGSNQPQHF. CDR3 in DNA: TGTGCCAGCAGCTTAGCGGGGGGGAGCAATCAGCCCCAGCATTTT.

In this sample, this clone turned up once. This chain links TRBV3-1 (or the pseudogene TRBV3-2) with TRBJ2-5; 13 positions match TRBD2. The J segment lost 4 bases and the V segment lost 4 bases, leaving 6 bases of the junction unmatched. Looked up from germline, CDR1 is LGHDT and CDR2 is YNNKEL (reference sequence). The CDR3 is made up of 16 amino acids. The CDR3 region has the DNA TGTGCCAGCAGCCGCGAAGGACTAGCGGGGGTAGAGACCCAGTACTTC. Amino acids: CASSREGLAGVETQYF.

The chain is built from TRBV6-5 and TRBJ1-6; tentative D call: TRBD1 (5 bases). The CDR3 totals 15 residues. CDR1 is MNHEY and CDR2 is SVGAGI in the germline V gene. The V end lost 4 bases, the J end lost 6 bases, and 13 bases lay between the germline ends. In nucleotides, the CDR3 is TGTGCCAGCAGTTGGATCAGGGTTGGTAATTCACCCCTCCACTTT. Translation gives CASSWIRVGNSPLHF.